These 28 T cell receptor beta chains were all obtained from the same sample, sequenced in a study of blood T cells in healthy people across ages. A second PCR, run for roughly 7 to 11 cycles, used a sample-barcoded 5' primer plus a J-beta primer mix. TCRdb reprocessed the 5' RACE reads via MiXCR and lists one record per CDR3 protein. This table has 750,000 to 950,000 distinct CDR3 sequences, under 35% appearing once. These data are also associated with another study on T cells of mothers and their children.

Specimen: blood. Receptors were obtained from a middle-aged woman in good health.

V is TRBV27 and J is TRBJ2-1, with 8 bases aligning to TRBD1. Germline trimming cut 8 bases from V and 5 bases from J; bases unmatched to any gene: 8. The CDR3 is made up of 14 amino acids. CDR1 and CDR2 (germline): MNHEY, SMNVEV (reference sequence). The CDR3 DNA sequence: TGTGCCAGCTTACGACAGGGGACGGACAATGAGCAGTTCTTC. Its protein product is CASLRQGTDNEQFF.

The chain couples TRBV12-3 or TRBV12-4 to TRBJ1-3; D is possibly TRBD1 (6 bases). The CDR3 has 17 amino acids. The V and J ends lost 2 bases and 0 bases respectively, with 14 bases between them. CDR3 DNA sequence: TGTGCCAGCAGTTTACGCAATGGACAGATCTCTGGAAACACCATATATTTT. This codes for CASSLRNGQISGNTIYF.

The chain is built from TRBV15 and TRBJ2-3; D gene ambiguous. The CDR3 spans 15 residues. The V end was cut by 2 bases, the J end by 7 bases, with 16 bases between. Germline V CDR1 and CDR2: LNHNV, YYDKDF (reference sequence). In DNA, the CDR3 is TGTGCCACCAGCAGAAATCCCTCAGGAGAAAATACGCAGTATTTT. It codes for CATSRNPSGENTQYF.

The CDR3 DNA reads TGTGCCAGCAGCCCCCGACAGGGTAGGATTTACGAGCAGTACTTC. It translates to CASSPRQGRIYEQYF. The V gene is TRBV7-9, the J gene TRBJ2-7; 7 bases are shared with TRBD1. CDR3 size: 15 residues. From germline, CDR1 is SEHNR and CDR2 FQNEAQ (reference sequence). With V trimmed by 5 bases and J by 4 bases, 11 bases remained unmatched. Combining the CDR3 with reference TRBV7-9 and TRBJ2-7 gives the whole variable domain DTGVSQNPRHKITKRGQNVTFRCDPISEHNRLYWYRQTLGQGPEFLTYFQNEAQLEKSRLLSDRFSAERPKGSFSTLEIQRTEQGDSAMYLCASSPRQGRIYEQYFGPGTRLTVT.

This clonotype was observed at least ten times. V and J are TRBV12-3 or TRBV12-4 and TRBJ2-3, with 9 bases matching TRBD2. The V gene end was trimmed by 1 base and the J gene end by 1 base; junction bases not matched to a gene: 3. This CDR3 is built from 16 residues. CDR3 coding DNA: TGTGCCAGCAGTTTAGAAGCTAGCGGGGGCACAGATACGCAGTATTTT. It yields the protein CASSLEASGGTDTQYF.

This chain connects TRBV6-1 to TRBJ1-1; possible D gene TRBD1, 5 bases. The CDR3 sequence is 17 residues long. V was pared by 2 bases and J by 5 bases, with 21 bases between. Germline V CDR1 and CDR2: MNHNS, SASEGT. CDR3 sequence reads: CASSERVGPPGTTEAFF. CDR3 bases: TGTGCCAGCAGTGAAAGGGTTGGTCCCCCTGGGACGACTGAAGCTTTCTTT.

This clonotype was detected ten times or more. Compared with germline, one end of the junction differs, possibly owing to a read error. This chain links TRBV7-7 with TRBJ2-5; D is undetermined. Per germline, CDR1 SSHAT and CDR2 FNYEAQ (reference sequence). This CDR3 spans 18 amino acids. The CDR3 protein is CASSSSSGQARIQETQYF. The CDR3, as DNA: TGTGCTAGCAGCAGCTCCTCTGGGCAGGCCAGAATACAAGAGACCCAGTACTTC. Filled out from reference TRBV7-7 and TRBJ2-5, the complete variable domain reads GAGVSQSPRYKVTKRGQDVTLRCDPISSHATLYWYQQALGQGPEFLTYFNYEAQPDKSGLPSDRFSAERPEGSISTLTIQRTEQRDSAMYRCASSSSSGQARIQETQYFGPGTRLLVL.

This clonotype was recorded many times. This rearrangement joins TRBV29-1 to TRBJ2-7; TRBD1 agrees at 9 bases. The junction had 7 bases not matched to a gene; V was cut back by 4 bases and J by 3 bases. The CDR3 covers 14 residues. Germline V lookup: CDR1 SQVTM, CDR2 ANQGSEA. The CDR3 here is CSVVGGQGVYEQYF. DNA for the CDR3: TGCAGCGTTGTCGGGGGACAGGGAGTCTACGAGCAGTACTTC.

This sequence joins TRBV6-1 and TRBJ2-7, with D hard to call. CDR1 is MNHNS, CDR2 SASEGT, per germline. The CDR3 length is 14 residues. The V gene lost 3 bases and the J gene lost 3 bases, with 12 bases spanning the gap. The CDR3 sequence is CASSEVNQRYEQYF. CDR3 DNA: TGTGCCAGCAGTGAGGTTAATCAGCGCTACGAGCAGTACTTC.

J is TRBJ1-1 and V is TRBV9, with TRBD1 as a possible D gene (5 bases). V lost 0 bases and J 6 bases, leaving 9 bases between the germline ends. The CDR3 sequence is 13 residues long. Per the germline V gene, CDR1 is SGDLS and CDR2 is YYNGEE. The CDR3 DNA reads TGTGCCAGCAGCGTAGACAGGTTCGCTGAAGCTTTCTTT. Translated, it gives CASSVDRFAEAFF.

This clonotype came up many times. The rearrangement uses TRBV6-5 and TRBJ2-7; no definite D call. The CDR3 spans 12 residues. The V gene lost 5 bases and the J gene lost 6 bases, with 11 bases spanning the gap. Germline V lookup: CDR1 MNHEY, CDR2 SVGAGI. The CDR3 loop is CASSPSGGEQYF. The CDR3 nucleotides read TGTGCCAGCAGTCCCTCGGGCGGCGAGCAGTACTTC.

This clonotype was seen ten or more times. The rearrangement joins TRBV3-1 to TRBJ2-1; 13 nucleotides agree with TRBD2. Per germline, CDR1 LGHDT and CDR2 YNNKEL (reference sequence). This CDR3 contains 16 residues. V trimming: 4 bases; J trimming: 11 bases; junction bases outside the gene matches: 11. DNA of the CDR3: TGTGCCAGCAGCCCCCGGACTAGCGGGGGTTTTGTAAAGCAGTTCTTC. Protein sequence: CASSPRTSGGFVKQFF.

V usage is TRBV19 and J usage is TRBJ2-4; 10 positions agree with TRBD1. The last part of the DNA fits TRBJ2-7 better; the J call may be wrong. Germline assignment: CDR1 LNHDA and CDR2 SQIVND (reference sequence). The CDR3 consists of 16 residues. CDR3 bases: TGTGCCAGTACGCCCCTTTCGGACAGGGGGACCTGCGAGCAGTACTTC. Its translation: CASTPLSDRGTCEQYF.

This clonotype has a count of ten or more. This sequence joins TRBV29-1 and TRBJ2-7, with TRBD1 identical over 10 bases. The CDR3 totals 15 residues. J was trimmed by 1 base and V by 3 bases; bases with no gene match: 6. Germline V gene sequence: CDR1 SQVTM, CDR2 ANQGSEA. The DNA for the CDR3 is TGCAGCGTTGATCGCCGGGACAGGGGATCCTACGAGCAGTACTTC. It is translated as CSVDRRDRGSYEQYF.

The sample holds a few counts of this clonotype. The J gene is TRBJ2-2, the V gene TRBV7-3, with TRBD1 as a possible D gene (5 bases). CDR1 is SGHTA and CDR2 is FQGTGA in the germline V gene. There are 13 residues in the CDR3. V was clipped by 5 bases and J by 7 bases, with 11 bases between them. The CDR3 here is CASSARENGELFF. For the CDR3, the DNA is TGTGCCAGCAGCGCCAGGGAAAACGGGGAGCTGTTTTTT.

The CDR3 protein is CASSLSDGVGYF. The CDR3 nucleotides are TGTGCCAGCAGTTTGTCGGACGGGGTGGGGTACTTC. V usage is TRBV28 and J usage is TRBJ2-7, with D maybe TRBD2 (5 bases). Between the trimmed V and J ends, which lost 3 bases and 12 bases, there was a span of 15 bases. The germline V gene has CDR1 MDHEN and CDR2 SYDVKM. This CDR3 has 12 amino acids.

The table lists this clonotype with many counts. V gene TRBV12-3 or TRBV12-4 combines with J gene TRBJ2-3; D gene uncertain. With 6 bases removed from V and 1 base from J, the gap between germline ends came to 11 bases. The CDR3 runs 14 residues. This CDR3 is CASSFERGTDTQYF. The CDR3 region has the DNA TGTGCCAGCAGCTTTGAACGGGGCACAGATACGCAGTATTTT.

The chain couples TRBV24-1 to TRBJ2-5; 10 bases align to TRBD1. Germline V gene sequence: CDR1 KGHDR, CDR2 SFDVKD. V was pared by 4 bases and J by 3 bases, with 7 bases of the junction left unmatched. CDR3 length: 16 amino acids. The CDR3 DNA follows: TGTGCCACCAGTGACCCGACAGGGGGCGAGGAAGAGACCCAGTACTTC. This gives the protein CATSDPTGGEEETQYF.

A word on this clonotype: An end of the junction does not agree with germline; a read error may underlie this. The chain has TRBV10-3 and TRBJ2-1; either TRBD1 or TRBD2 may fit D (6 bases each). The CDR3 extends over 14 amino acids. The germline CDR1 and CDR2 sequences are ENHRY and SYGVKD. The CDR3 DNA follows: TGTGTCATCAGGGGAGGAAGGGGGGACGATGAGCAGTTCTTC. It specifies CVIRGGRGDDEQFF.

The chain couples TRBV5-1 to TRBJ1-2; possible D gene TRBD1, 5 bases. CDR1 is SGHRS, CDR2 YFSETQ, per germline. This CDR3 contains 13 residues. V lost 3 bases and J lost 6, with 12 bases in between. CDR3 in amino acids: CASSSEGVDGYTF. In DNA, the CDR3 is TGCGCCAGCAGCTCGGAAGGGGTGGATGGCTACACCTTC. Looking up the rest from reference TRBV5-1 and TRBJ1-2 gives the full variable domain: KAGVTQTPRYLIKTRGQQVTLSCSPISGHRSVSWYQQTPGQGLQFLFEYFSETQRNKGNFPGRFSGRQFSNSRSEMNVSTLELGDSALYLCASSSEGVDGYTFGSGTRLTVV.

This clonotype turned up a few times. CDR3 region: CASSPYEVGQGFSPGELFF. The CDR3 coding sequence is TGTGCCAGCTCACCCTACGAAGTCGGACAGGGGTTCTCCCCCGGGGAGCTGTTTTTT. This sequence joins TRBV18 and TRBJ2-2; 9 bases map to TRBD1. The CDR3 extends over 19 amino acids. CDR1 is KGHSH and CDR2 is LQKENI in the germline V gene. V lost 3 bases and J lost 6; bases outside the gene matches: 17.

The chain joins TRBV6-5 to TRBJ2-2; maybe TRBD1 (5 bases). V shed 0 bases and J shed 7 bases, with 12 bases lying between them. The germline CDR1 and CDR2 sequences are MNHEY and SVGAGI. The CDR3 contains 15 residues. This chain's CDR3 is CASSYSPQGSGELFF. The CDR3 DNA reads as TGTGCCAGCAGTTACTCGCCCCAGGGAAGCGGGGAGCTGTTTTTT.

The gene calls are TRBV28 and TRBJ1-2; weak D call: TRBD1 (6 bases). Between the trimmed V and J ends, which lost 8 bases and 5 bases, there was a span of 18 bases. Germline CDR1 MDHEN, CDR2 SYDVKM. The length of the CDR3 is 14 residues. Here the CDR3 reads CASRLAGEGYGYTF. The CDR3 DNA sequence: TGTGCCAGCCGCCTGGCAGGGGAAGGGTATGGCTACACCTTC.

V gene TRBV20-1 combines with J gene TRBJ2-1; 8 bases match TRBD2. J gave up 2 bases and V 5 bases, and 8 bases lay outside the gene matches. Germline-derived CDR1 and CDR2 are DFQATT and SNEGSKA (reference sequence). This CDR3 region has 15 residues. In nucleotides, the CDR3 is TGCAGTGCTGGACTAGCCCAGGGACCCTACAATGAGCAGTTCTTC. The encoded protein is CSAGLAQGPYNEQFF.

The rearrangement uses TRBV24-1 and TRBJ2-1; 8 nucleotides align to TRBD2. There are 16 residues in the CDR3. Germline CDR1 and CDR2: KGHDR and SFDVKD. Losses at the gene ends were 2 bases for V and 6 bases for J; bases not matched to a gene: 8. CDR3 residues: CATSDSGTSVPNEQFF. The CDR3 DNA reads as TGTGCCACCAGTGATTCCGGGACTAGTGTCCCCAATGAGCAGTTCTTC.

This clonotype occurred many times. The chain combines TRBV27 with TRBJ1-2, with D tentatively TRBD1 (5 bases). Deletions cut 6 bases from V and 2 bases from J, with 16 bases between. CDR1 is MNHEY, CDR2 SMNVEV, per germline (reference sequence). The CDR3 runs 15 residues. CDR3 sequence reads: CASRGRTPFNYGYTF. CDR3 in DNA: TGTGCCAGCAGGGGACGGACACCTTTCAACTATGGCTACACCTTC.

This clonotype was picked up a small number of times. This CDR3 is CASSVVDRDNEQFF. The DNA of the CDR3 is TGTGCCAGCAGCGTAGTGGACAGGGACAATGAGCAGTTCTTC. This chain links TRBV9 with TRBJ2-1, with 8 bases lining up with TRBD1. The V gene's germline CDR1 is SGDLS and CDR2 YYNGEE. V lost 0 bases to trimming and J lost 5 bases; unmatched junction nucleotides: 1. The CDR3 loop spans 14 amino acids.

Details on this clonotype: A much larger clone lies a single base off, so this may be a read error. The chain has TRBV5-1 and TRBJ2-5; D gene ambiguous. The J call is in doubt because the DNA end fits TRBJ2-7 better. The CDR3 has 15 amino acids. CDR1 is SGHRS and CDR2 is YFSETQ in the germline V gene. The CDR3 loop is CTSSPLKSLPYEQYF. The CDR3 DNA is TGCACCAGCAGCCCCCTGAAGTCCCTACCCTACGAGCAGTACTTC.